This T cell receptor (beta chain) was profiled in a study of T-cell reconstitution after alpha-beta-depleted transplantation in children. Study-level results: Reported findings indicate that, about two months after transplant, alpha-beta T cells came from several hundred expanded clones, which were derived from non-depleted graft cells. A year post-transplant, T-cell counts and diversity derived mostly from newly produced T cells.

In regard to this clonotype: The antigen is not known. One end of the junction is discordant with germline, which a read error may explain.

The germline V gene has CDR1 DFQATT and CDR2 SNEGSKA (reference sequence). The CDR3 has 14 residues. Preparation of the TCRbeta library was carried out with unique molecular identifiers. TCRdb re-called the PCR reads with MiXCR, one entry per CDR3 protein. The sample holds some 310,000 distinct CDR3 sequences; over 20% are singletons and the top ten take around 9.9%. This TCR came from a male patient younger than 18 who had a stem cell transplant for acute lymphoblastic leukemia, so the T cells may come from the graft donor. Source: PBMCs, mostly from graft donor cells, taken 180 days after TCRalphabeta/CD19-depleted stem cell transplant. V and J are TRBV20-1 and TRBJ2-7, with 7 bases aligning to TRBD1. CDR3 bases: TGCAGTGCCCCCCCCGGGACAGAGTTCTACGTGCAGTACTTC. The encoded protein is CSAPPGTEFYVQYF.